A single sample gave rise to the 14 T cell receptor beta chains below, sequenced in a study of blood T cell repertoires in COVID-19. Assay used: immunoSEQ multiplex PCR; TCRdb lists only in-frame clones, some missing. Among tens of thousands of clones, around 80% were seen once, and the ten largest hold around 2.5%. Input material: peripheral blood. These TCRs come from a man aged 45 to 65 with acute or convalescent COVID-19.

The gene calls are TRBV5-1 and TRBJ1-6, with a tentative D call TRBD1 (6 bases). The germline gives CDR1 SGHRS, CDR2 YFSETQ. Trimming shortened V by 4 bases and J by 11 bases, and 25 bases separated the two germline ends. The CDR3 loop spans 17 amino acids. CDR3 amino acids: CASSSTPAGETSPPLHF. The CDR3 coding sequence is TGCGCCAGCAGCAGTACTCCTGCAGGGGAAACTTCCCCACCCCTCCACTTT.

This clone was detected once. The V and J genes are TRBV5-1 and TRBJ1-4; TRBD1 might be the D (5 bases). This CDR3 spans 15 amino acids. V dropped 4 bases and J dropped 7 bases, with 17 bases sitting between them. Germline loops: CDR1 SGHRS, CDR2 YFSETQ. The CDR3 here is CASSLQDPAREKLFF. CDR3 nucleotide sequence: TGCGCCAGCAGCCTACAGGACCCAGCCCGTGAAAAACTGTTTTTT. Full variable domain (remainder filled in from reference TRBV5-1 and TRBJ1-4): KAGVTQTPRYLIKTRGQQVTLSCSPISGHRSVSWYQQTPGQGLQFLFEYFSETQRNKGNFPGRFSGRQFSNSRSEMNVSTLELGDSALYLCASSLQDPAREKLFFGSGTQLSVL.

The CDR3 loop reads CASSLPGDNSPLHF. CDR3 DNA sequence: TGTGCCAGCTCACTCCCAGGGGATAATTCACCCCTCCACTTT. The chain links TRBV18 to TRBJ1-6, with D tentatively TRBD1 (6 bases). V was clipped by 4 bases and J by 5 bases, with 9 bases between them. The CDR3 covers 14 residues. CDR1 is KGHSH, CDR2 LQKENI, per germline. The whole variable domain, remainder taken from reference TRBV18 and TRBJ1-6, is NAGVMQNPRHLVRRRGQEARLRCSPMKGHSHVYWYRQLPEEGLKFMVYLQKENIIDESGMPKERFSAEFPKEGPSILRIQQVVRGDSAAYFCASSLPGDNSPLHFGNGTRLTVT.

The rearrangement uses TRBV27 and TRBJ2-5; 14 nucleotides line up with TRBD2. Germline assignment: CDR1 MNHEY and CDR2 SMNVEV (reference sequence). CDR3 length: 21 residues. After removal of 2 bases from V and 4 bases from J, the junction contained 18 bases not matched to a gene. CDR3: CASSLRRLAGGPGGSGETQYF. CDR3 DNA sequence: TGTGCCAGCAGTTTAAGAAGACTAGCGGGAGGGCCTGGGGGTTCGGGAGAGACCCAGTACTTC.

The DNA for the CDR3 is TGTGCCAGCAGTGAAGGTGCAGGCCCCTACAATGAGCAGTTCTTC. Its translation is CASSEGAGPYNEQFF. This rearrangement joins TRBV25-1 to TRBJ2-1; D remains unclear. Between the trimmed V and J ends, which lost 2 bases and 2 bases, there was a span of 10 bases. Germline V gene data show CDR1 as MGHDK and CDR2 as SYGVNS. The CDR3 spans 15 residues.

The CDR3 nucleotides are TGTGCTAGTGGTGTACAGGGAGGGGGAGAGACCCAGTACTTC. Residues: CASGVQGGGETQYF. V usage is TRBV12-5 and J usage is TRBJ2-5; D perhaps matches TRBD2 (7 bases). The CDR3 has 14 residues. CDR1 is LGHNT and CDR2 is FRNRAP in the germline V gene. V dropped 5 bases and J dropped 4 bases, with 14 bases sitting between them.

In regard to this clone: The same CDR3 arises from other DNA sequences in this sample as well. The chain couples TRBV28 to TRBJ1-5, with a weak D call TRBD1 (5 bases). V was cut by 6 bases and J by 6 bases, with 21 bases left in between. CDR3 size: 16 residues. The V gene's germline CDR1 is MDHEN and CDR2 SYDVKM. CDR3 in DNA: TGTGCCAGCAGCCGCCGACAGATCCAGGGCGGTCAGCCCCAGCATTTT. Its translation: CASSRRQIQGGQPQHF.

This clone was seen a few times. CDR3 in DNA: TGTGCCAGTAGTATAGCGGGATCTCTAGCCAAAAACATTCAGTACTTC. It encodes CASSIAGSLAKNIQYF. The chain has TRBV19 and TRBJ2-4; perhaps TRBD2 as D (5 bases). Trimming pared 1 base from V and 0 bases from J, leaving 10 bases between. The CDR3 is 16 amino acids. Germline values: CDR1 LNHDA, CDR2 SQIVND (reference sequence).

The chain recombines TRBV6-5 with TRBJ1-2; D uncertain. V was shortened by 2 bases and J by 5 bases, with 12 bases between the two germline ends. CDR1 is MNHEY and CDR2 is SVGAGI in the germline V gene. The CDR3 is 14 residues long. The CDR3 sequence is CASSYGVSMYGYTF. CDR3 bases: TGTGCCAGCAGTTACGGTGTCAGTATGTATGGCTACACCTTC.

This clone came up once. The chain couples TRBV19 to TRBJ2-7; D possibly corresponds to TRBD1 (5 bases). Germline CDR1 LNHDA, CDR2 SQIVND (reference sequence). CDR3 length equals 15 residues. V was pared by 3 bases and J by 1 base, with 13 bases between. CDR3: CASSIEGATSYEQYF. For the CDR3, the DNA is TGTGCCAGTAGTATCGAAGGGGCGACGTCCTACGAGCAGTACTTC. The whole variable domain, remainder taken from reference TRBV19 and TRBJ2-7, is DGGITQSPKYLFRKEGQNVTLSCEQNLNHDAMYWYRQDPGQGLRLIYYSQIVNDFQKGDIAEGYSVSREKKESFPLTVTSAQKNPTAFYLCASSIEGATSYEQYFGPGTRLTVT.

This chain links TRBV10-2 with TRBJ2-1; D perhaps matches TRBD1 (5 bases). The CDR3 loop spans 15 amino acids. Germline V gene data show CDR1 as WSHSY and CDR2 as SAAADI. The V and J ends lost 2 bases and 2 bases respectively, with 10 bases between them. CDR3 bases: TGCGCCAGCAGTGAGAGGGGCGATACCTACAATGAGCAGTTCTTC. Its protein is CASSERGDTYNEQFF.

J is TRBJ1-1 and V is TRBV5-6, with D tentatively TRBD1 (5 bases). V lost 0 bases and J 3 bases, leaving 12 bases between the germline ends. The CDR3 consists of 15 residues. Germline V gives CDR1 SGHDT, CDR2 YYEEEE. In nucleotides, the CDR3 is TGTGCCAGCAGCTTGGTCCAGGGAGGGTACACTGAAGCTTTCTTT. Translated: CASSLVQGGYTEAFF. The full variable domain, its missing parts supplied by reference TRBV5-6 and TRBJ1-1, is DAGVTQSPTHLIKTRGQQVTLRCSPKSGHDTVSWYQQALGQGPQFIFQYYEEEERQRGNFPDRFSGHQFPNYSSELNVNALLLGDSALYLCASSLVQGGYTEAFFGQGTRLTVV.

V is TRBV28 and J is TRBJ2-5; the match to TRBD2 covers 7 bases. Germline V gene lookup returns CDR1 MDHEN and CDR2 SYDVKM. The CDR3 is 14 residues long. V was pared by 7 bases and J by 1 base, with 6 bases of the junction left unmatched. CDR3 DNA sequence: TGTGCCAGCATGGCGGGGGATCTCCAAGAGACCCAGTACTTC. Its translation: CASMAGDLQETQYF.

V is TRBV4-1 and J is TRBJ2-5; tentatively, D is TRBD1 (5 bases). The CDR3 runs to 13 residues. Trimming stripped 5 bases from V and 5 bases from J, with 12 bases between. Germline CDR1 MGHRA, CDR2 YSYEKL. The CDR3 DNA follows: TGCGCCAGCAGCTCACAGGTATTTGAGACCCAGTACTTC. Amino acid sequence: CASSSQVFETQYF.